This entry describes one TCR beta chain. Antigen specificity is unknown. This sample was included in a study of blood T cells in healthy people across ages. Germline assignment: CDR1 MNHEY and CDR2 SMNVEV (reference sequence). Trimming took off 6 bases at V and 1 base at J, with 9 bases between the two ends. CDR3 length: 14 residues. Combining a sample-barcoded 5' primer with a J-beta primer mix, a second PCR ran for roughly 7 to 12 cycles. TCRdb fed the 5' RACE reads into MiXCR, producing one record per CDR3 protein. The profile shows approximately 760,000 distinct CDR3 sequences, approximately 25% of them singletons. Whole-study findings and limits: The study lacked donor CMV status, which possibly confounded expanded clonotype changes. Per million T cells, TCR beta diversity dropped about linearly as age rose. Long-lived donors had more naive CD4+ cells and higher diversity than aged donors.

This sample also appeared in a second study, on T cells of mothers and their children. That study adds: Samples were obtained from three healthy Caucasian mothers and their six children.

The V gene is TRBV27, the J gene TRBJ2-2, with no clear D. Source material: blood. This sequence was found in a boy under 18 in good health. The CDR3 loop reads CASRLDQNTGELFF. DNA for the CDR3: TGTGCCAGCAGACTGGACCAGAACACCGGGGAGCTGTTTTTT.